This entry concerns a single T cell receptor beta chain. These data come from a study of T-cell reconstitution after alpha-beta-depleted transplantation in children. This sample's TCRbeta library carried unique molecular identifier barcodes. TCRdb fed the PCR reads into MiXCR, producing one record per CDR3 protein. The sample consists of 45,000 to 50,000 distinct CDR3 sequences, around 53% of them appearing once. V lost 5 bases and J 1 base, leaving 16 bases between the germline ends. The germline V gene encodes CDR1 LGHDT and CDR2 YNNKEL (reference sequence). The CDR3 has 16 amino acids. This chain links TRBV3-1 with TRBJ2-3; D is perhaps TRBD2 (6 bases). This clonotype originated in a boy younger than two with SCID, due to receive a stem cell transplant. The sequencing used peripheral blood, collected before TCRalphabeta/CD19-depleted stem cell transplant. The CDR3 bases are TGTGCCAGCAGCGAGGCGGGACGCGGGGGCACAGATACGCAGTATTTT. Its translation: CASSEAGRGGTDTQYF.